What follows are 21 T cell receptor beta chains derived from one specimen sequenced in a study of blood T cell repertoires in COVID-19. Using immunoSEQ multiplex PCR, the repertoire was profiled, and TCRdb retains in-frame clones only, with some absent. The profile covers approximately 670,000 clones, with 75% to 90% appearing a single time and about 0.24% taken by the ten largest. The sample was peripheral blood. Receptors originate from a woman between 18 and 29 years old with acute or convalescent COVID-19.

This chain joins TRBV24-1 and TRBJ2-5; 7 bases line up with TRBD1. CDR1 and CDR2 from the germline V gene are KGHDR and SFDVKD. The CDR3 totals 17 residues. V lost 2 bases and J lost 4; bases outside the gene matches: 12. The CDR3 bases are TGTGCCACCAGTGATTCCCAGCGGCAGGGGGTGGGAGAGACCCAGTACTTC. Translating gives CATSDSQRQGVGETQYF.

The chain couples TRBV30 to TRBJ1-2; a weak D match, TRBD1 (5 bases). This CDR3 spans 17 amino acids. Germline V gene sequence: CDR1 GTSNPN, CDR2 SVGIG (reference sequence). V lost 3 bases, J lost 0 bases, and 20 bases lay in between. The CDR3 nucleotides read TGTGCCTGGAGCCCAGGGATGCCGATACCCGCTAACTATGGCTACACCTTC. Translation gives CAWSPGMPIPANYGYTF.

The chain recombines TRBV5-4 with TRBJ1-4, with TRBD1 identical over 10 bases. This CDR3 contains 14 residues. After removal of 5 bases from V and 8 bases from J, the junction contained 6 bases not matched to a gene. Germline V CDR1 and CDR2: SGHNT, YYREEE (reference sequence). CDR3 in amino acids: CASRPDRGREKLFF. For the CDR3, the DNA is TGTGCCAGCAGACCGGACAGGGGGAGGGAAAAACTGTTTTTT.

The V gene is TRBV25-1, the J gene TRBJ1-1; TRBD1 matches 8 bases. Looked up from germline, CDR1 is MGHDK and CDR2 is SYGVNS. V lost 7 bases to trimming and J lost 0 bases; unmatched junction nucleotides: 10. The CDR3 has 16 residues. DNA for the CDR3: TGTGCCAGCACTCGATCGGCAGGGGGCTTGAACACTGAAGCTTTCTTT. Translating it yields CASTRSAGGLNTEAFF.

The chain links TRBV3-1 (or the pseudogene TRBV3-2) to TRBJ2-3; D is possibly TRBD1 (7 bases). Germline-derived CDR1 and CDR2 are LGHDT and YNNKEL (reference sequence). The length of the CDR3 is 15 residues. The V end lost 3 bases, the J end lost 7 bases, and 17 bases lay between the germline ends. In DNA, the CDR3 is TGTGCCAGCAGCCAGGGCAGGGGGGCGAGGAATACGCAGTATTTT. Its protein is CASSQGRGARNTQYF.

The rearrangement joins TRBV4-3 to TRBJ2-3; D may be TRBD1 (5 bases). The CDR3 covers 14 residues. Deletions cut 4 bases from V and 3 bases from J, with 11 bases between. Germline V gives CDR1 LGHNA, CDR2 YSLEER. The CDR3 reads CASSLDHRTDTQYF. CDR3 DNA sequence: TGCGCCAGCAGCCTCGATCACAGGACAGATACGCAGTATTTT.

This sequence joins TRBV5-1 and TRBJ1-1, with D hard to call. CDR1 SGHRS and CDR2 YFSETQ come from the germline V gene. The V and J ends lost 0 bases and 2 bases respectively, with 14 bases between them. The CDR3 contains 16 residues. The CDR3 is CASSLVAGASNTEAFF. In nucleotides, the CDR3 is TGCGCCAGCAGCTTGGTGGCGGGAGCCTCTAACACTGAAGCTTTCTTT.

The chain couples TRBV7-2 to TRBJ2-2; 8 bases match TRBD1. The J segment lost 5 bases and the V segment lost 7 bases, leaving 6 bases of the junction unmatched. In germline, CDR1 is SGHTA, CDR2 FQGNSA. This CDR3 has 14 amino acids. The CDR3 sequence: CASIRTGLTGELFF. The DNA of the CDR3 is TGTGCCAGCATCCGGACAGGGCTTACCGGGGAGCTGTTTTTT.

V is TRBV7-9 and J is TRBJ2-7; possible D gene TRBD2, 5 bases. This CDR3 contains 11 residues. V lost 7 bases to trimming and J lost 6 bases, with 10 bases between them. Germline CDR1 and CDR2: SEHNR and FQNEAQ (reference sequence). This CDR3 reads CASTREGEQYF. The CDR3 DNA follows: TGTGCCAGCACCCGGGAAGGCGAGCAGTACTTC.

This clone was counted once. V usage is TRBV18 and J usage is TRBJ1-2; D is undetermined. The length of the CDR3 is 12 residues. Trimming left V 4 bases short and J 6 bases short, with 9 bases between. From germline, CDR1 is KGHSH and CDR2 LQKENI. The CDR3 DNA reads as TGTGCCAGCTCACGGGAGAAGAATGGCTACACCTTC. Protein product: CASSREKNGYTF. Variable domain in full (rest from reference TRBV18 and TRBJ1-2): NAGVMQNPRHLVRRRGQEARLRCSPMKGHSHVYWYRQLPEEGLKFMVYLQKENIIDESGMPKERFSAEFPKEGPSILRIQQVVRGDSAAYFCASSREKNGYTFGSGTRLTVV.

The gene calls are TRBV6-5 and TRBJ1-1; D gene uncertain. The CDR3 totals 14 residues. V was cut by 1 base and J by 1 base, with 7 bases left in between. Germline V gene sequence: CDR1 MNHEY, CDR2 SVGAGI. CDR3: CASSYLSGNTEAFF. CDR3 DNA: TGTGCCAGCAGTTACTTGAGCGGGAACACTGAAGCTTTCTTT.

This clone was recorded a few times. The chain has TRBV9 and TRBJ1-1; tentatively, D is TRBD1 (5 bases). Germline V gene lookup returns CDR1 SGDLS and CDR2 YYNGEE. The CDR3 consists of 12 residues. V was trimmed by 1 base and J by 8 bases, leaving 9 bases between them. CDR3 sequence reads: CASSVLGGEAFF. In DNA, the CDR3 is TGTGCCAGCAGCGTACTCGGGGGGGAAGCTTTCTTT.

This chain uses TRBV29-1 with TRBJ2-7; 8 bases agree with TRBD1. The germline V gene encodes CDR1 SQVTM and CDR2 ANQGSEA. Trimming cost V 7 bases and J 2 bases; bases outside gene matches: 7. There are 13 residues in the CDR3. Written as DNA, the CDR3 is TGCAGCGCCTCGACAGGGGCTCCCTACGAGCAGTACTTC. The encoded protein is CSASTGAPYEQYF.

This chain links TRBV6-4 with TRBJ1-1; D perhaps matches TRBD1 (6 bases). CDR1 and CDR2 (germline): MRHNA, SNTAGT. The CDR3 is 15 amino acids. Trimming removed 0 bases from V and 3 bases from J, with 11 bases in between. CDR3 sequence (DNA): TGTGCCAGCAGTGACTCGGGGGGGGCCGACACTGAAGCTTTCTTT. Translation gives CASSDSGGADTEAFF.

The chain's CDR3 is CASSLDISNQPQHF. The CDR3 nucleotides are TGTGCCAGCAGCCTCGACATTAGCAATCAGCCCCAGCATTTT. The gene calls are TRBV7-9 and TRBJ1-5, with D unresolved. Germline lookup yields CDR1 SEHNR and CDR2 FQNEAQ (reference sequence). With 5 bases removed from V and 0 bases from J, the gap between germline ends came to 8 bases. There are 14 residues in the CDR3.

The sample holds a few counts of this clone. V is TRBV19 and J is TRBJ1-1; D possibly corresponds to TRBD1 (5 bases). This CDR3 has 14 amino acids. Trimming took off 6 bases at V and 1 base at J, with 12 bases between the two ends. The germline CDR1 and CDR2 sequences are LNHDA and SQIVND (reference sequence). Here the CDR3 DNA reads TGTGCCAGTAGCAGCGGGAGGGGGAACACTGAAGCTTTCTTT. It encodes CASSSGRGNTEAFF. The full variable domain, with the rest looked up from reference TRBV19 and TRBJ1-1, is DGGITQSPKYLFRKEGQNVTLSCEQNLNHDAMYWYRQDPGQGLRLIYYSQIVNDFQKGDIAEGYSVSREKKESFPLTVTSAQKNPTAFYLCASSSGRGNTEAFFGQGTRLTVV.

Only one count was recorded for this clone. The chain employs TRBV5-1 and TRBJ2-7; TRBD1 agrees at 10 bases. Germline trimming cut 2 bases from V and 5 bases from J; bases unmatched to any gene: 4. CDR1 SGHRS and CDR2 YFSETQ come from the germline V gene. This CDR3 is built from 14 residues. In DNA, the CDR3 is TGCGCCAGCAGCTTTGGTGGGACAGGGGACGAGCAGTACTTC. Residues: CASSFGGTGDEQYF.

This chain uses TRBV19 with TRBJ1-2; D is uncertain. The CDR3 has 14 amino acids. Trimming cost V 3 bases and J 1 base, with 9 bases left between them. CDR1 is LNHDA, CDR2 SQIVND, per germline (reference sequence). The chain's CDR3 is CASSIQMINYGYTF. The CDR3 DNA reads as TGTGCCAGTAGTATCCAGATGATTAACTATGGCTACACCTTC.

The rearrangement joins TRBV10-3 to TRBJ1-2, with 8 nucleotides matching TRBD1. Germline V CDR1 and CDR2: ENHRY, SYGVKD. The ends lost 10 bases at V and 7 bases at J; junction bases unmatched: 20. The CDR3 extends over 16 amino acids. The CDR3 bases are TGTGCCACCAAGGAGAGTATATATCAGGGGGCTTTTGGCTACACCTTC. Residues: CATKESIYQGAFGYTF.

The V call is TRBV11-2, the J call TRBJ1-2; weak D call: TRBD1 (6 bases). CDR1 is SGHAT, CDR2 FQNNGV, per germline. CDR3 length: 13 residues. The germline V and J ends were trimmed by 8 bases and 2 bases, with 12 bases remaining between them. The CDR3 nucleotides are TGTGCCAGCGGACTAGGGGGAAACTATGGCTACACCTTC. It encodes CASGLGGNYGYTF.

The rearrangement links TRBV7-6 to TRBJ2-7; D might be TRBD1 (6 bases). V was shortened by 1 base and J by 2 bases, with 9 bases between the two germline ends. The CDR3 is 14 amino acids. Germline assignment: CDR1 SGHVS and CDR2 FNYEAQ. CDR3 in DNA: TGTGCCAGCAGCTTAGGACAGGATGCCTACGAGCAGTACTTC. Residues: CASSLGQDAYEQYF.